These 14 T cell receptor beta chains share one sample of origin, sequenced in a study of beta chain features in type 1 diabetes. Antigens of these TCRs are unknown. The authors reverse transcribed all of the isolated RNA, so sequencing captured expressed TCRB transcripts. Clones were read by immunoSEQ multiplex PCR, and TCRdb kept only the in-frame ones, dropping some. The sample has about 340,000 clones, approximately 13% seen once; the top ten hold roughly 0.015%. Study-wide findings and caveats: All four CD4+ subsets from Type 1 diabetes patients carried moderately but significantly shorter TCRB CDR3s.

Sequenced: naive CD4+ T cells from blood. The receptors were gathered from a woman between 18 and 30 years old with type 1 diabetes.

This chain links TRBV18 with TRBJ2-5; D is unclear. The CDR3 runs to 12 residues. CDR1 KGHSH and CDR2 LQKENI come from the germline V gene. The V and J ends lost 3 bases and 7 bases respectively, with 9 bases between them. The CDR3 is CASSPESGTQYF. CDR3 nucleotide sequence: TGTGCCAGCTCACCGGAGTCTGGGACCCAGTACTTC. The full variable domain, in which reference TRBV18 and TRBJ2-5 provide the parts outside the CDR3, is NAGVMQNPRHLVRRRGQEARLRCSPMKGHSHVYWYRQLPEEGLKFMVYLQKENIIDESGMPKERFSAEFPKEGPSILRIQQVVRGDSAAYFCASSPESGTQYFGPGTRLLVL.

This clone has only a few counts. This chain joins TRBV14 and TRBJ2-5; D possibly corresponds to TRBD2 (5 bases). Trimming pared 1 base from V and 3 bases from J, leaving 9 bases between. This CDR3 contains 14 residues. Germline V lookup: CDR1 SGHDN, CDR2 FVKESK. The CDR3 coding sequence is TGTGCCAGCAGCCAAGCGCCCGGGAAAGAGACCCAGTACTTC. The encoded protein is CASSQAPGKETQYF.

This clone was detected a few times. The chain is built from TRBV11-2 and TRBJ2-1, with D maybe TRBD2 (5 bases). With 7 bases removed from V and 1 base from J, the gap between germline ends came to 17 bases. The CDR3 has 16 amino acids. Germline CDR1 reads SGHAT; CDR2 reads FQNNGV. The CDR3 DNA sequence: TGTGCCAGCACCGTAACACGGGATCCTTCCTACAATGAGCAGTTCTTC. Amino acids: CASTVTRDPSYNEQFF.

This chain joins TRBV6-5 and TRBJ2-5; D perhaps matches TRBD1 (5 bases). In germline, CDR1 is MNHEY, CDR2 SVGAGI. V lost 2 bases, J lost 2 bases, and 9 bases lay in between. CDR3 length: 14 residues. As DNA, the CDR3 is TGTGCCAGCAGTTACAATACAGGTCAAGAGACCCAGTACTTC. Translated, it gives CASSYNTGQETQYF.

The gene calls are TRBV6-5 and TRBJ1-1; no reliable D call. CDR1 is MNHEY, CDR2 SVGAGI, per germline. CDR3 length: 13 residues. V was clipped by 4 bases and J by 2 bases, with 8 bases between them. The DNA of the CDR3 is TGTGCCAGCAGTTTCCGACAAAACACTGAAGCTTTCTTT. This codes for CASSFRQNTEAFF.

V and J are TRBV28 and TRBJ2-7; 9 nucleotides align to TRBD2. This CDR3 is built from 17 residues. With V trimmed by 5 bases and J by 2 bases, 13 bases remained unmatched. Germline assignment: CDR1 MDHEN and CDR2 SYDVKM. CDR3: CASSPRSGLAVTYEQYF. As DNA, the CDR3 is TGTGCCAGCAGTCCCCGCTCGGGACTAGCAGTTACCTACGAGCAGTACTTC.

This clone occurred a few times. The J gene is TRBJ2-2, the V gene TRBV4-1; 12 bases are shared with TRBD2. The germline V gene encodes CDR1 MGHRA and CDR2 YSYEKL. The V segment lost 3 bases and the J segment 6 bases; nucleotides outside the gene matches: 8. The CDR3 runs 17 residues. CDR3 sequence: CASSQKASGRAAGELFF. The CDR3 nucleotides read TGCGCCAGCAGCCAGAAAGCTAGCGGGAGGGCAGCCGGGGAGCTGTTTTTT.

The chain joins TRBV29-1 to TRBJ1-1; 7 nucleotides agree with TRBD1. CDR3 length equals 13 residues. The V and J ends lost 7 bases and 4 bases, in that order; junction bases with no gene match: 9. Germline V gene data show CDR1 as SQVTM and CDR2 as ANQGSEA. CDR3 nucleotide sequence: TGCAGCGGGGGACAGATAGGTAGCACTGAAGCTTTCTTT. It codes for CSGGQIGSTEAFF.

The table lists this clone with a few counts. This chain connects TRBV7-2 to TRBJ2-5; 9 bases line up with TRBD2. Per the germline V gene, CDR1 is SGHTA and CDR2 is FQGNSA. V lost 3 bases, J lost 5 bases, and 7 bases stayed unmatched. The CDR3 consists of 15 residues. The CDR3 region is CASSLVSGSGETQYF. DNA for the CDR3: TGTGCCAGCAGCTTGGTTAGCGGGAGCGGGGAGACCCAGTACTTC.

V and J are TRBV5-5 and TRBJ2-1; TRBD1 matches at 8 bases. This CDR3 is built from 17 residues. The ends lost 6 bases at V and 3 bases at J; junction bases unmatched: 14. Germline V CDR1 and CDR2: SGHKS, YYEKEE (reference sequence). The CDR3 here is CASIPSTRDRSYNEQFF. CDR3 DNA: TGTGCCAGCATCCCTTCTACCCGGGACAGGAGCTACAATGAGCAGTTCTTC. The entire variable domain, with the rest obtained from reference TRBV5-5 and TRBJ2-1, is as follows: DAGVTQSPTHLIKTRGQQVTLRCSPISGHKSVSWYQQVLGQGPQFIFQYYEKEERGRGNFPDRFSARQFPNYSSELNVNALLLGDSALYLCASIPSTRDRSYNEQFFGPGTRLTVL.

This rearrangement joins TRBV5-1 to TRBJ2-3, with 10 bases identical to TRBD1. The CDR3 spans 17 residues. With V trimmed by 0 bases and J by 9 bases, 13 bases remained unmatched. CDR1 is SGHRS, CDR2 YFSETQ, per germline. The CDR3 protein is CASSLGGGQGTSGTQYF. Written as DNA, the CDR3 is TGCGCCAGCAGCTTGGGAGGGGGACAGGGGACTTCGGGGACGCAGTATTTT.

J is TRBJ2-1 and V is TRBV7-9; D is possibly TRBD2 (5 bases). Germline assignment: CDR1 SEHNR and CDR2 FQNEAQ (reference sequence). The CDR3 is 14 residues long. V was trimmed by 3 bases and J by 7 bases, leaving 13 bases between them. The CDR3 bases are TGTGCCAGCAGCTTCAGCGGTCTGGGGAATGAGCAGTTCTTC. Translating it yields CASSFSGLGNEQFF.

The sample holds a few counts of this clone. The chain joins TRBV30 to TRBJ1-1; D gene unclear. Trimming left V 2 bases short and J 1 base short, with 8 bases between. The CDR3 length is 13 residues. The germline CDR1 and CDR2 sequences are GTSNPN and SVGIG (reference sequence). In DNA, the CDR3 is TGTGCCTGGAGTCCGGGATGGAACACTGAAGCTTTCTTT. This sequence encodes CAWSPGWNTEAFF.

This clone was detected ten times or more. This sequence joins TRBV23-1 and TRBJ2-3, with 10 bases fitting TRBD2. TRBV23-1 belongs to the ORF category, with a function that is uncertain. The ends lost 4 bases at V and 4 bases at J; junction bases unmatched: 8. This CDR3 contains 16 residues. In nucleotides, the CDR3 is TGCGCCAGCAGTCCAAAAGGCCTAGCGGGAGCAGATACGCAGTATTTT. Translation: CASSPKGLAGADTQYF.